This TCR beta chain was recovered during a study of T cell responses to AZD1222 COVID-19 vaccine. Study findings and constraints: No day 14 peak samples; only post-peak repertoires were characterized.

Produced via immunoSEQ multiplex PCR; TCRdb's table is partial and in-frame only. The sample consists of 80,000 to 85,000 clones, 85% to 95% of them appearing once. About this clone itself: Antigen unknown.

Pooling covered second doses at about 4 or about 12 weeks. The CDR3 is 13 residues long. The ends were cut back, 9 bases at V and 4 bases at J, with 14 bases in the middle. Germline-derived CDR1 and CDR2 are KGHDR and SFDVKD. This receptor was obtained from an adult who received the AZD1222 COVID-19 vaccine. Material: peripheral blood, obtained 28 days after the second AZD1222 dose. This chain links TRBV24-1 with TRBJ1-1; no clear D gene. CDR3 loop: CATVPGFSTEAFF. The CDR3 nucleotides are TGTGCCACCGTCCCGGGGTTCTCCACTGAAGCTTTCTTT.